This section outlines one T cell receptor (beta chain) sequence together with its context. Its specificity is not known. These data are taken from a study of T cell responses to AZD1222 COVID-19 vaccine. Some clones are missing from TCRdb's copy, which holds only in-frame ones; the method was immunoSEQ multiplex PCR. Of around 130,000 clones listed, about 89% are singletons. The V and J ends lost 6 bases and 5 bases respectively, with 12 bases between them. Germline V gene data show CDR1 as SGHVS and CDR2 as FNYEAQ. This CDR3 comprises 13 residues. Study-wide findings and caveats: Dominant at 160-218 and 743-854, vaccine-associated CD4 TCRs also spanned spike. All repertoire sampling was performed exclusively after the peak T cell response. Baseline serology detected seropositivity in only a handful of AZD1222 recipients.

Both about-4-week and about-12-week second-dose recipients were combined. This chain connects TRBV7-6 to TRBJ2-3; tentatively, D is TRBD1 (5 bases). This clonotype originated in an adult who received the AZD1222 COVID-19 vaccine. Sequences were derived from peripheral blood, sampled 28 days after the second AZD1222 dose. In DNA, the CDR3 is TGTGCCAGCAGTGGGGCCGAAGGAGATACGCAGTATTTT. This gives the protein CASSGAEGDTQYF. The entire variable domain, with the rest obtained from reference TRBV7-6 and TRBJ2-3, is as follows: GAGVSQSPRYKVTKRGQDVALRCDPISGHVSLYWYRQALGQGPEFLTYFNYEAQQDKSGLPNDRFSAERPEGSISTLTIQRTEQRDSAMYRCASSGAEGDTQYFGPGTRLTVL.